One sample yielded the 7 T cell receptor beta chains listed below, sequenced in a study of PD-1 and CTLA-4 blockade in melanoma. This table comes from immunoSEQ multiplex PCR, and its TCRdb copy is limited to in-frame clones, with some not included. The sample holds about 21,000 clones, 70% to 90% seen once. The material sequenced was CD8+ T cells from peripheral blood, taken before anti-PD-1 treatment. These receptors were taken from a human donor with melanoma.

In its sample, this clone was seen once. This chain uses TRBV12-3 or TRBV12-4 with TRBJ1-1; D perhaps matches TRBD1 (5 bases). This CDR3 has 13 amino acids. Trimming removed 3 bases from V and 3 bases from J, with 8 bases in between. CDR3 in DNA: TGTGCCAGCAGTTTGGGGCTCCACACTGAAGCTTTCTTT. Translation gives CASSLGLHTEAFF.

This clone was detected only once. This sequence joins TRBV7-2 and TRBJ2-7; 10 bases fit TRBD2. The J segment lost 3 bases and the V segment lost 4 bases, leaving 12 bases of the junction unmatched. Germline V lookup: CDR1 SGHTA, CDR2 FQGNSA. This CDR3 region has 17 residues. The CDR3 protein is CASSSQASGGNGYEQYF. Written as DNA, the CDR3 is TGTGCCAGCAGCTCCCAGGCTAGCGGGGGTAATGGCTACGAGCAGTACTTC.

The rearrangement joins TRBV11-2 to TRBJ1-2; D gene unclear. The CDR3 sequence is 13 residues long. Germline CDR1 reads SGHAT; CDR2 reads FQNNGV. Trimming took off 5 bases at V and 6 bases at J, with 13 bases between the two ends. CDR3 loop: CASSPQARDGYTF. CDR3 sequence (DNA): TGTGCCAGCAGCCCCCAGGCGAGGGATGGCTACACCTTC.

The rearrangement uses TRBV6-6 and TRBJ1-2, with TRBD1 identical over 7 bases. The CDR3 contains 13 residues. The V gene's germline CDR1 is MNHNY and CDR2 SVGAGI (reference sequence). The V and J ends lost 5 bases and 3 bases, in that order; junction bases with no gene match: 3. CDR3 amino acids: CASSPGGDYGYTF. The CDR3 nucleotides read TGTGCCAGCAGTCCAGGGGGGGACTATGGCTACACCTTC.

The chain has TRBV27 and TRBJ1-2; D may be TRBD1 (5 bases). Trimming cost V 6 bases and J 1 base, with 9 bases left between them. This CDR3 is built from 13 residues. Germline V CDR1 and CDR2: MNHEY, SMNVEV (reference sequence). Here the CDR3 DNA reads TGTGCCAGCAGGCCCGGGGGTAACTATGGCTACACCTTC. This sequence encodes CASRPGGNYGYTF.

The chain joins TRBV4-1 to TRBJ2-5; D may be TRBD2 (6 bases). V shed 1 base and J shed 3 bases, with 12 bases lying between them. Germline CDR1 and CDR2: MGHRA and YSYEKL. The CDR3 sequence is 15 residues long. CDR3 nucleotides: TGCGCCAGCAGCCAAGGGAGGGGCCCGAAAGAGACCCAGTACTTC. This encodes CASSQGRGPKETQYF.

The chain joins TRBV14 to TRBJ1-1; D might be TRBD1 (5 bases). The CDR3 runs to 15 residues. Trimming removed 0 bases from V and 3 bases from J, with 11 bases in between. Germline values: CDR1 SGHDN, CDR2 FVKESK. The CDR3 sequence is CASSQEAREDTEAFF. DNA of the CDR3: TGTGCCAGCAGCCAAGAGGCCAGGGAAGACACTGAAGCTTTCTTT.